Listed here are 5 T cell receptor beta chains from one sample, sequenced in a study of beta chain features in type 1 diabetes. Study-wide results and limits: Significant though moderate, a shortening of TCRB CDR3s appeared in all four CD4+ subsets of Type 1 diabetes patients.

The authors reverse transcribed all of the isolated RNA, so sequencing captured expressed TCRB transcripts. The table came from immunoSEQ multiplex PCR; TCRdb's copy has only in-frame clones and leaves some out. The table shows fewer than 300,000 clones, with 11% occurring only once. These TCRs' antigens remain unknown. The sequencing input was naive CD4+ T cells from blood. The receptors were gathered from a man aged 25-40 years with type 1 diabetes.

A few counts support this clone. CDR3 in amino acids: CASSSHGRTLGSYNEQFF. CDR3 nucleotide sequence: TGTGCCAGCAGCTCACATGGACGGACTCTCGGCTCCTACAATGAGCAGTTCTTC. V usage is TRBV11-2 and J usage is TRBJ2-1; D is perhaps TRBD2 (5 bases). Germline values: CDR1 SGHAT, CDR2 FQNNGV. V was trimmed by 4 bases and J by 0 bases, leaving 19 bases between them. This CDR3 has 18 amino acids.

This clone was picked up a small number of times. The chain is built from TRBV28 and TRBJ2-2; D ambiguous. CDR1 and CDR2 from the germline V gene are MDHEN and SYDVKM. The V end lost 6 bases, the J end lost 1 base, and 6 bases lay between the germline ends. The CDR3 is made up of 13 amino acids. The CDR3 sequence is CASSLGNTGELFF. CDR3 coding DNA: TGTGCCAGCAGCCTAGGGAACACCGGGGAGCTGTTTTTT.

This chain uses TRBV19 with TRBJ1-2, with D tentatively TRBD1 (5 bases). V was cut by 2 bases and J by 3 bases, with 10 bases left in between. CDR3 length: 14 amino acids. Germline loops: CDR1 LNHDA, CDR2 SQIVND (reference sequence). CDR3 sequence (DNA): TGTGCCAGTAGTATACAGGGCACCTACTATGGCTACACCTTC. Its protein is CASSIQGTYYGYTF.

Only a few counts were recorded for this clone. The chain links TRBV19 to TRBJ1-2, with TRBD1 identical over 9 bases. The germline CDR1 and CDR2 sequences are LNHDA and SQIVND (reference sequence). The CDR3 sequence is 15 residues long. V trimming: 3 bases; J trimming: 4 bases; junction bases outside the gene matches: 6. The CDR3 coding sequence is TGTGCCAGTAGTATCACAGGGGGCCGGACCTATGGCTACACCTTC. This codes for CASSITGGRTYGYTF.

This chain connects TRBV5-6 to TRBJ2-7; possible D gene TRBD2, 5 bases. CDR3 length: 16 amino acids. Germline CDR1 is SGHDT and CDR2 is YYEEEE. Trimming shortened V by 4 bases and J by 0 bases, and 17 bases separated the two germline ends. The DNA of the CDR3 is TGTGCCAGCAGCCAACTCGGGCTAGCTGGCTCCTACGAGCAGTACTTC. Protein sequence: CASSQLGLAGSYEQYF. Supplemented by reference TRBV5-6 and TRBJ2-7, the full variable domain reads DAGVTQSPTHLIKTRGQQVTLRCSPKSGHDTVSWYQQALGQGPQFIFQYYEEEERQRGNFPDRFSGHQFPNYSSELNVNALLLGDSALYLCASSQLGLAGSYEQYFGPGTRLTVT.